Listed below are T cell receptor beta chains from one sample, sequenced in a study of T cells in Graves' hyperthyroidism and ophthalmopathy. TCRdb redid the calling of the multiplex PCR reads with MiXCR, one entry per CDR3 protein. The data show approximately 870,000 distinct CDR3 sequences, with over 35% seen just once and 7.5% to 9.5% held by the top ten. The specimen sequenced was blood. These receptors came from a man younger than 30 with Graves' hyperthyroidism. CDR3s include the opening cysteine and the closing phenylalanine or tryptophan. D genes are given only for firm matches. Part of the rows lack a size; the others show once, few, many or a class for expanded clones.

abundance	v_gene	d_gene	j_gene	CDR3aa	CDR3nt
many	TRBV20-1	TRBD1	TRBJ1-1	CSATRGRDTEAFF	TGCAGTGCTACCAGGGGGAGGGACACTGAAGCTTTCTTT
NA	TRBV7-9	TRBD1	TRBJ1-5	CASSLDREGNQPQHF	TGTGCCAGCAGCCTCGACAGGGAAGGCAATCAGCCCCAGCATTTT
many	TRBV12-3/TRBV12-4	TRBD1	TRBJ2-5	CASSLETGGETQYF	TGTGCCAGCAGTTTGGAGACAGGGGGAGAGACCCAGTACTTC
NA	TRBV4-3	NA	TRBJ2-2	CASSQARGELFF	TGCGCCAGCAGCCAAGCTCGTGGGGAGCTGTTTTTT
NA	TRBV20-1	NA	TRBJ2-7	CSARDAQGPSYEQYF	TGCAGTGCTAGAGATGCGCAGGGCCCCTCCTACGAGCAGTACTTC
NA	TRBV14	NA	TRBJ2-7	CASSQDYHSYEQYF	TGTGCCAGCAGCCAAGATTATCACAGCTACGAGCAGTACTTC
few	TRBV2	NA	TRBJ2-5	CASKRDSGEETQYF	TGTGCCAGCAAACGGGACTCGGGCGAAGAGACCCAGTACTTC
few	TRBV5-4	NA	TRBJ2-2	CASSLRGGAGELFF	TGTGCCAGCAGCTTGCGCGGCGGGGCCGGGGAGCTGTTTTTT
many	TRBV2	NA	TRBJ1-1	CASSRDREHLNTEAFF	TGTGCCAGCAGTAGGGATCGGGAACACCTGAACACTGAAGCTTTCTTT
NA	TRBV24-1	TRBD1	TRBJ2-7	CASSATRTGARVYEQYF	TGTGCCAGCAGTGCCACGCGGACAGGGGCTCGGGTCTACGAGCAGTACTTC
many	TRBV7-9	NA	TRBJ1-1	CASSWSTEAFF	TGTGCCAGCTCTTGGAGCACTGAAGCTTTCTTT
NA	TRBV7-9	NA	TRBJ2-2	CASSPLTNTGELFF	TGTGCCAGCAGCCCCCTAACTAACACCGGGGAGCTGTTTTTT
NA	TRBV7-6	TRBD1	TRBJ1-1	CASSLPRRGRNTEAFF	TGTGCCAGCAGCTTGCCCCGCAGGGGGCGGAACACTGAAGCTTTCTTT
NA	TRBV7-9	NA	TRBJ2-7	CASSLWTGNGERYF	TGTGCCAGCAGCTTGTGGACGGGGAATGGCGAGCGGTACTTC
many	TRBV19	NA	TRBJ2-2	CASERGGELFF	TGTGCCAGTGAGCGAGGCGGGGAGCTGTTTTTT
NA	TRBV29-1	NA	TRBJ1-4	CSVEDGANEKLFF	TGCAGCGTTGAGGATGGGGCCAATGAAAAACTGTTTTTT
many	TRBV29-1	NA	TRBJ2-7	CSVGPSRSYEQYF	TGCAGCGTTGGGCCCTCCAGGTCCTACGAGCAGTACTTC